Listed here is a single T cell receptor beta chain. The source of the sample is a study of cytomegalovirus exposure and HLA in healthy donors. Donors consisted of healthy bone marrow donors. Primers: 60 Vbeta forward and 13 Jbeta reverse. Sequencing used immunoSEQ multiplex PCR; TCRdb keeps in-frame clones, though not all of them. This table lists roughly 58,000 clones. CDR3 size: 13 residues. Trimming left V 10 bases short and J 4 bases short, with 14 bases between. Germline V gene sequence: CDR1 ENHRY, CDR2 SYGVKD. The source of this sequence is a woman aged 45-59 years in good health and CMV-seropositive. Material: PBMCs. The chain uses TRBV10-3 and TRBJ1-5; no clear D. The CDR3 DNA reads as TGTGCCACCACGGGTGTAGTAAATCAGCCCCAGCATTTT. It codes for CATTGVVNQPQHF.